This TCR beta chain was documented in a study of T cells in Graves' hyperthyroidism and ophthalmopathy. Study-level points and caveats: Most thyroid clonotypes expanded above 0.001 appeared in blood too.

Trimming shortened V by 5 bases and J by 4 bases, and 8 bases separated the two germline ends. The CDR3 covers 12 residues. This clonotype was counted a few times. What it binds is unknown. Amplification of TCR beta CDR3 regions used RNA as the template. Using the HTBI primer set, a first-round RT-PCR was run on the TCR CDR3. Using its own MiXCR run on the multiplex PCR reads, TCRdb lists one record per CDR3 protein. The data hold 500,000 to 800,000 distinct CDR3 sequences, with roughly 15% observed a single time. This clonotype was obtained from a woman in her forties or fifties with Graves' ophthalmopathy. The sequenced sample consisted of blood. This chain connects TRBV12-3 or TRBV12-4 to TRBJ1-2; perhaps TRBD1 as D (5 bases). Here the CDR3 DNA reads TGTGCCAGCAGTACAGACAGCTATGGCTACACCTTC. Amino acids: CASSTDSYGYTF.